A selection of T cell receptor beta chains follows, all from one sample in a study of T cell repertoires in cytomegalovirus infection. TCRdb re-analysed the reads in MiXCR, keeping a single row per CDR3 protein. The sample holds roughly 200,000 distinct CDR3 sequences, approximately 17% seen once. The source material was CD8+ T cells from PBMCs. Receptor source: a human donor in good health (CMV status not recorded). Some clones in this sample may be carry-over from other donors' samples. Both conserved end residues are part of each CDR3. D genes are given only for firm matches.

v_call	j_call	d_call	cdr3_aa
TRBV29-1	TRBJ2-6	TRBD2	CSALGGTGANVLTF
TRBV28	TRBJ2-2	TRBD2	CASRPGLAGSNTGELFF
TRBV14	TRBJ2-3	-	CASSLGAHTDTQYF
TRBV7-9	TRBJ2-2	TRBD2	CASSSTGTSGTSNTGELFF
TRBV7-2	TRBJ2-7	-	CASSSPFHPYEQYF
TRBV6-2/TRBV6-3	TRBJ2-7	-	CASSSGGWYYEQYF
TRBV7-3	TRBJ1-1	-	CASSLTSGTGAFF
TRBV12-3/TRBV12-4	TRBJ2-1	-	CASSFGHGPNEQFF
TRBV6-2/TRBV6-3	TRBJ1-2	-	CASSLSQGRGYTF
TRBV29-1	TRBJ2-1	TRBD1	CSVNRDRAQFRNEQFF
TRBV4-3	TRBJ2-7	TRBD2	CASSQYGLAEYEQYF
TRBV7-2	TRBJ1-1	TRBD1	CASSPLTGDTEAFF
TRBV7-9	TRBJ1-1	-	CAIARNTEAFF
TRBV6-2/TRBV6-3	TRBJ2-2	-	CASSYRAGTGELFF
TRBV2	TRBJ2-7	TRBD2	CASRGTSGISYEQYF
TRBV27	TRBJ2-3	-	CATSRAGGTDTQYF
TRBV7-2	TRBJ1-1	-	CASSLVLSSSAEAFF
TRBV11-2	TRBJ2-2	TRBD1	CASSPGTVANTGELFF
TRBV19	TRBJ2-7	-	CASSISLGAHEQYF
TRBV12-3/TRBV12-4	TRBJ2-4	TRBD1	CASSPHRGLAKNIQYF
TRBV10-3	TRBJ1-2	-	CAISDRGNYGYTF
TRBV7-2	TRBJ2-7	TRBD1	CASSLRQGSSYEQYF
TRBV6-2/TRBV6-3	TRBJ1-3	-	CASLFSTTKGNTIYF
TRBV7-2	TRBJ2-5	-	CASSLAFRRTETQYF
TRBV7-6	TRBJ1-5	TRBD1	CASSLRQGSNQPQHF
TRBV20-1	TRBJ2-1	-	CSAPERYNEQFF
TRBV7-3	TRBJ2-2	TRBD1	CASSFPTQGARNTGELFF
TRBV4-1	TRBJ2-3	TRBD2	CASSQPSSGLNTDTQYF
TRBV6-2/TRBV6-3	TRBJ2-1	TRBD1	CASRNSGQGAYNEQFF
TRBV4-1	TRBJ1-1	-	CASSKLKNTEAFF
TRBV12-3/TRBV12-4	TRBJ1-2	TRBD1	CASSPGQDYGYTF
TRBV20-1	TRBJ2-3	-	CSARDLRARWPDTQYF
TRBV12-3/TRBV12-4	TRBJ2-5	TRBD1	CASRNRDRGLQETQYF
TRBV5-4	TRBJ1-2	-	CASSFGAGVKGGYTF
TRBV28	TRBJ2-1	-	CAIQEIMSSYNEQFF
TRBV7-9	TRBJ2-7	-	CATGAGVSYEQYF
TRBV15	TRBJ2-3	TRBD2	CATSVGGARTDTQYF
TRBV7-2	TRBJ2-7	TRBD1	CASSLDLGQGSYEQYF
TRBV6-6	TRBJ1-3	TRBD1	CASKFGAGGPRTKPKTSSGNTIYF
TRBV7-8	TRBJ2-7	TRBD1	CASSSAGTGVYEQYF
TRBV11-2	TRBJ1-5	-	CASSLEGTTNQPQHF
TRBV14	TRBJ2-7	TRBD1	CASSQERDRLPYEQYF